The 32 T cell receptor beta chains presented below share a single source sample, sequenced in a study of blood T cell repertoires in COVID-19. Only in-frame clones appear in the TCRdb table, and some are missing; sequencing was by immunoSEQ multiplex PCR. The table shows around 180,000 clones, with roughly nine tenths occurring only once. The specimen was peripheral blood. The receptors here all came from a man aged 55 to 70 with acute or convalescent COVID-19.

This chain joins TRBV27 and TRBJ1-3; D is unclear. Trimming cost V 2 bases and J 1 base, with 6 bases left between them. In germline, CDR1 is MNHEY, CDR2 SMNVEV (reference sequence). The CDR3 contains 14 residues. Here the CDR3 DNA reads TGTGCCAGCAGTTTAGATCAGTCTGGAAACACCATATATTTT. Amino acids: CASSLDQSGNTIYF.

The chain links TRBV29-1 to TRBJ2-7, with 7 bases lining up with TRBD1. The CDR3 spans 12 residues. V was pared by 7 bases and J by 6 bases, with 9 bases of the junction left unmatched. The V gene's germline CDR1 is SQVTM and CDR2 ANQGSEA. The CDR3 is CSARGQYPEQYF. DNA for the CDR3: TGCAGCGCTAGGGGACAGTACCCCGAGCAGTACTTC.

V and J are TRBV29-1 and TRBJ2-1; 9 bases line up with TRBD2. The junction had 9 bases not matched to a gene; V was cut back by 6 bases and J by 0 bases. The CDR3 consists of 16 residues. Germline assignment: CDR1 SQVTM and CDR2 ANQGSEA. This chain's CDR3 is CSVEGLARSSYNEQFF. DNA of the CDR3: TGCAGCGTCGAGGGACTAGCCCGAAGCTCCTACAATGAGCAGTTCTTC.

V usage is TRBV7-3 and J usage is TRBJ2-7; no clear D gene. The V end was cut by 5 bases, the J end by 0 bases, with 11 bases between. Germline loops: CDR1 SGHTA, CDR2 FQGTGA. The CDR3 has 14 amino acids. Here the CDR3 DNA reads TGTGCCAGCAGCACCGGGTCTCCCTCCTACGAGCAGTACGTC. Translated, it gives CASSTGSPSYEQYV.

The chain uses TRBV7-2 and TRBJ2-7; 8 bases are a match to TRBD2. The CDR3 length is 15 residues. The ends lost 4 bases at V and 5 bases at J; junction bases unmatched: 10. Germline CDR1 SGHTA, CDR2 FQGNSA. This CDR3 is CASSSSPTSGDEQYF. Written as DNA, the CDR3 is TGTGCCAGCAGCTCTAGCCCAACTAGCGGCGACGAGCAGTACTTC.

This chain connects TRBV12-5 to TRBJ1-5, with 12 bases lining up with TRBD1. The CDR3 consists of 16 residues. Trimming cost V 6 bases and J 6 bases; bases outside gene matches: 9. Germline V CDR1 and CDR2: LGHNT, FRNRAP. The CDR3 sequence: CASGAGQGAFGQPQHF. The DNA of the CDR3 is TGTGCTAGTGGCGCGGGACAGGGGGCGTTCGGTCAGCCCCAGCATTTT.

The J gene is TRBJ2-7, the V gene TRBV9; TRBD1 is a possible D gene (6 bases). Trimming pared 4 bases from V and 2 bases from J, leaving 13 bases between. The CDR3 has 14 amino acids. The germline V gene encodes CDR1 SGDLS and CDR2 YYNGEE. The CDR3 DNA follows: TGTGCCAGCAGCCTAGAAGGGGGACCCTACGAGCAGTACTTC. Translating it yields CASSLEGGPYEQYF.

The CDR3 sequence: CSARGAEAFF. DNA for the CDR3: TGCAGTGCTAGGGGCGCTGAAGCTTTCTTT. The chain employs TRBV20-1 and TRBJ1-1; D not resolved. V was clipped by 3 bases and J by 6 bases, with 5 bases between them. Germline CDR1 and CDR2: DFQATT and SNEGSKA (reference sequence). The CDR3 is 10 amino acids.

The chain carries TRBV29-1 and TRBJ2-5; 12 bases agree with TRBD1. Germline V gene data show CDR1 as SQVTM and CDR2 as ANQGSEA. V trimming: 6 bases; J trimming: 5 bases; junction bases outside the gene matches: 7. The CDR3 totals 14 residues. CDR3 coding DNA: TGCAGCGTGTCGGGACAGGGGGCAGAGGAGACCCAGTACTTC. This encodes CSVSGQGAEETQYF.

The CDR3 reads CASRWTGDEKLFF. CDR3 coding DNA: TGTGCCAGCAGGTGGACAGGGGATGAAAAACTGTTTTTT. The chain joins TRBV12-3 or TRBV12-4 to TRBJ1-4; 9 nucleotides align to TRBD1. The length of the CDR3 is 13 residues. The ends lost 6 bases at V and 6 bases at J; junction bases unmatched: 2.

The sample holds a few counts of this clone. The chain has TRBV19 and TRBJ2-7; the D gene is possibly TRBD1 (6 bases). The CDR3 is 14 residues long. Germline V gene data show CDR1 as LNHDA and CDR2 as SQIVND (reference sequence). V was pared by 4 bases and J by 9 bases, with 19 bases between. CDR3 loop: CASSTRDTLGGQYF. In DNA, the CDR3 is TGTGCCAGTAGTACTCGGGACACCCTCGGTGGGCAGTACTTC.

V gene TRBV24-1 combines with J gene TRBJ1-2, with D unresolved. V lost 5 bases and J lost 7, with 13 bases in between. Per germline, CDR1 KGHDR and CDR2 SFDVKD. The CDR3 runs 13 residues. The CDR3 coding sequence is TGTGCCACCAGTGCTCCAAATGCCGGTGGCTACACCTTC. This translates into CATSAPNAGGYTF.

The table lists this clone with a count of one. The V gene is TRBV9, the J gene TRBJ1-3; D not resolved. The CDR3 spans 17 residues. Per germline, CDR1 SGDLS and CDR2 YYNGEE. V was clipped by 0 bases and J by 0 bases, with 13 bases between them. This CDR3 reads CASSVDPGSASGNTIYF. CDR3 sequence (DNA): TGTGCCAGCAGCGTAGATCCCGGGTCCGCCTCTGGAAACACCATATATTTT.

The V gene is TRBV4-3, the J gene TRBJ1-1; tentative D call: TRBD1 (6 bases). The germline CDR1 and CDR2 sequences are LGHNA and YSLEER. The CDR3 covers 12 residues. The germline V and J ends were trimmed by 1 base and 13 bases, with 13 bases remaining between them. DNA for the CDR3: TGCGCCAGCAGCCAAGCCGGGGGGCAGGTTTTCTTT. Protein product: CASSQAGGQVFF.

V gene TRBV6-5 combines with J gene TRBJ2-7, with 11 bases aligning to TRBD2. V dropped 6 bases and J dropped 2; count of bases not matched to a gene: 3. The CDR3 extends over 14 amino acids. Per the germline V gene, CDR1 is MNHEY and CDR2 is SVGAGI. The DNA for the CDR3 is TGTGCCAGCAGCCCGACTAGCGGGACCTACGAGCAGTACTTC. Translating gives CASSPTSGTYEQYF.

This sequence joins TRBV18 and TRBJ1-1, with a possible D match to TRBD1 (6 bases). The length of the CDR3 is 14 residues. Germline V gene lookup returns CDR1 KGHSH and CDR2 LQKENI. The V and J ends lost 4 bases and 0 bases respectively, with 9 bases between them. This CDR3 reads CASSLQGLNTEAFF. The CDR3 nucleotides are TGTGCCAGCTCACTACAGGGCCTGAACACTGAAGCTTTCTTT.

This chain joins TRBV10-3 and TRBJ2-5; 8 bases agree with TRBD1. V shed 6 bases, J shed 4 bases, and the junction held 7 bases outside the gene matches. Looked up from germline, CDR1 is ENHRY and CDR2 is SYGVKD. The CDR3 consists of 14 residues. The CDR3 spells CAISPTGALETQYF. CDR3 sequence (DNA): TGTGCCATCAGCCCGACAGGGGCGTTAGAGACCCAGTACTTC.

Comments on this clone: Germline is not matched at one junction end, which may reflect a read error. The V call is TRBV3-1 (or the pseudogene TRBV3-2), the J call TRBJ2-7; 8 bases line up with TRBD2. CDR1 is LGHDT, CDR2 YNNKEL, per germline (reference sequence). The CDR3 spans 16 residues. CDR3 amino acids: CAGSQRGTSWTYEQYF. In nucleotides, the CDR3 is TGTGCCGGCAGCCAAAGGGGGACTAGTTGGACCTACGAGCAGTACTTC.

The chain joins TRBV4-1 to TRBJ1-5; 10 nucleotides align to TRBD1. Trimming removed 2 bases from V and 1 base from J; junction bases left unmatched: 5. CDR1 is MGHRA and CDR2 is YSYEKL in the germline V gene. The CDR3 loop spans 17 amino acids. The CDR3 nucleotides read TGCGCCAGCAGCCAACCGGACAGGGGGAAGAGCAATCAGCCCCAGCATTTT. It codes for CASSQPDRGKSNQPQHF.

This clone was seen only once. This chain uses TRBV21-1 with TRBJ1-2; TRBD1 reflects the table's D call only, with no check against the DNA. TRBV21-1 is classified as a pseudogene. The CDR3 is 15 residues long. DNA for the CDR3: TGTGCCAGCAGCAAAGTACGTATGACAGGGGGTGGCTACACCTTC. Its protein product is CASSKVRMTGGGYTF.

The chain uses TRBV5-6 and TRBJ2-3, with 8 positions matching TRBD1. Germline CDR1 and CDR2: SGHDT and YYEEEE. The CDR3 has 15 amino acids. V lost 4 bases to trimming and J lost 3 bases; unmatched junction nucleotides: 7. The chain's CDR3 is CASSGGTGLTDTQYF. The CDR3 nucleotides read TGTGCCAGCAGCGGCGGGACAGGTCTGACAGATACGCAGTATTTT.

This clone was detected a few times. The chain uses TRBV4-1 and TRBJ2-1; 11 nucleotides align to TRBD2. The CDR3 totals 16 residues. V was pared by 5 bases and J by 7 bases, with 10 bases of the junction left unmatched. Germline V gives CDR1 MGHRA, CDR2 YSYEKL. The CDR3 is CASSAVPGLAANEQFF. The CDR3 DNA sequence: TGCGCCAGCAGCGCCGTACCGGGACTAGCGGCGAATGAGCAGTTCTTC.

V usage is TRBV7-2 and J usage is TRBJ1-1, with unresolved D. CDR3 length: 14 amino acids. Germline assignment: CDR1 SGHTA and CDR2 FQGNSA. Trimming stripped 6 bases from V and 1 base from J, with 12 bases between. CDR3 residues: CASREWGENTEAFF. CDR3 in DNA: TGTGCCAGCAGAGAGTGGGGAGAGAACACTGAAGCTTTCTTT.

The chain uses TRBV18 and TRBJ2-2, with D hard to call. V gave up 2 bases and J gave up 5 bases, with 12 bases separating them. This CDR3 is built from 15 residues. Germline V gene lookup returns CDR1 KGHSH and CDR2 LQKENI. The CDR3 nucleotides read TGTGCCAGCTCACCATCTCTCGGGTGGACCGGGGAGCTGTTTTTT. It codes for CASSPSLGWTGELFF.

CDR3 amino acids: CASSSLGQEETQYF. The CDR3 DNA reads TGTGCCAGCAGCAGCCTGGGACAGGAGGAGACCCAGTACTTC. The chain couples TRBV11-1 to TRBJ2-5, with 8 bases identical to TRBD1. This CDR3 is built from 14 residues. V lost 5 bases to trimming and J lost 5 bases; unmatched junction nucleotides: 7. CDR1 and CDR2 (germline): SGHAT, FQDESV (reference sequence).

The CDR3 sequence is CASSLGPVRGELFF. The DNA for the CDR3 is TGTGCCAGCAGCTTGGGACCGGTCAGGGGGGAGCTGTTTTTT. The chain combines TRBV5-6 with TRBJ2-2; no firm D call. Germline V gene data show CDR1 as SGHDT and CDR2 as YYEEEE. V was trimmed by 0 bases and J by 8 bases, leaving 11 bases between them. The CDR3 totals 14 residues.

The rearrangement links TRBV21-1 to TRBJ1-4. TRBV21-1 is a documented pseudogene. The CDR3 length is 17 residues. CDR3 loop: CASSKKGEGTTNEKLFF. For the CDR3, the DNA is TGTGCCAGCAGCAAAAAGGGGGAGGGCACAACTAATGAAAAACTGTTTTTT.

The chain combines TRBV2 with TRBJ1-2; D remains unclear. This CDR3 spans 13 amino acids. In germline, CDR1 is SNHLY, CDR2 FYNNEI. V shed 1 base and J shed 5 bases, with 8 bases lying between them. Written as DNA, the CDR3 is TGTGCCAGCAGTGAAGGTTCAACTTATGGCTACACCTTC. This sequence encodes CASSEGSTYGYTF.

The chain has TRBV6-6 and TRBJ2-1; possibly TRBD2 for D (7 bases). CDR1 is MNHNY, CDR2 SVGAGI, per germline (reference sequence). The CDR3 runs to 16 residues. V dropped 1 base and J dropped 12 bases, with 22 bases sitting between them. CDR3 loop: CASSYFPGQAGGGQFF. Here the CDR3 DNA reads TGTGCCAGCAGTTACTTCCCGGGACAAGCTGGGGGGGGGCAGTTCTTC.

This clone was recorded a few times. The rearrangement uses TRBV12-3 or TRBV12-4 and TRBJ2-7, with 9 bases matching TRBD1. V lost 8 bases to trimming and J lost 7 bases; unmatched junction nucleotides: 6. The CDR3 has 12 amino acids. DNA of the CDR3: TGTGCCAGCTGGGACAGGGTGGGGGAGCAGTACTTC. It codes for CASWDRVGEQYF.

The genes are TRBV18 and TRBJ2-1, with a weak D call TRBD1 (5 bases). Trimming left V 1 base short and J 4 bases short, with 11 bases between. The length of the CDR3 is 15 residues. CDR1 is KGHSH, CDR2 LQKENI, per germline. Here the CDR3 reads CASSPQQGSYNEQFF. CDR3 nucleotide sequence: TGTGCCAGCTCACCACAGCAGGGCTCTTACAATGAGCAGTTCTTC.

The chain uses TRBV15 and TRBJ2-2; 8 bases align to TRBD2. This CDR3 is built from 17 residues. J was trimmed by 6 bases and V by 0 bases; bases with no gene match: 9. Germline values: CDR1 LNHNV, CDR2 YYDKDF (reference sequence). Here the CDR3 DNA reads TGTGCCACCAGCAGAGACCGGGGGACCGGGAGGGCCGGGGAGCTGTTTTTT. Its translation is CATSRDRGTGRAGELFF.